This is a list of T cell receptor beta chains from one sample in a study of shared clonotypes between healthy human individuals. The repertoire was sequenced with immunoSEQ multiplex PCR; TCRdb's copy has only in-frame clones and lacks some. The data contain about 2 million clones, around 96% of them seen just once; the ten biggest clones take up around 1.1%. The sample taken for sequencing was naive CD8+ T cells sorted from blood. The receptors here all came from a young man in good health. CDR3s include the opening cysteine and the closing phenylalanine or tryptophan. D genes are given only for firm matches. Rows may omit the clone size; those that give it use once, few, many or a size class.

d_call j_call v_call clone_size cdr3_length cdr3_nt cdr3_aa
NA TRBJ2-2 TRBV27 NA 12 TGTGCCAGCAGTTTATTAACCGGGGAGCTGTTTTTT CASSLLTGELFF
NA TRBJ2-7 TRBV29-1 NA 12 TGCAGCGGCCGGGACACCTCCTACGAGCAGTACTTC CSGRDTSYEQYF
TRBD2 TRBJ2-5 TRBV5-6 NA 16 TGTGCCAGCAGCGGGGTTCAGCGGGGGCACCAAGAGACCCAGTACTTC CASSGVQRGHQETQYF
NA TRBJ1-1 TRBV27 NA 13 TGTGCCAGCAGTTTCCCAGGAAACACTGAAGCTTTCTTT CASSFPGNTEAFF
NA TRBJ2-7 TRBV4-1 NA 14 TGCGCCAGCAGCCAAGTCCGCGGCTCCTACGAGCAGTACTTC CASSQVRGSYEQYF
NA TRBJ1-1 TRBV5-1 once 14 TGCGCCAGCAGCTTGGGTGGCCCCGCCACTGAAGCTTTCTTT CASSLGGPATEAFF
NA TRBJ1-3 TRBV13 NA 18 TGTGCCAGCAGCTTAGGCCTGACAGCGGGCACCTCTGGAAACACCATATATTTT CASSLGLTAGTSGNTIYF
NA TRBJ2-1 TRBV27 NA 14 TGTGCCAGCAGTCCCCAGGGAGGCTACAATGAGCAGTTCTTC CASSPQGGYNEQFF
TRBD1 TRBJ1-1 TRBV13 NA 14 TGTGCCAGCAGCTTAGGTGACAGGGTCACTGAAGCTTTCTTT CASSLGDRVTEAFF
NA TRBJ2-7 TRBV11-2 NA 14 TGTGCCAGCAGCCCCACGACGGGGTCCTACGAGCAGTACTTC CASSPTTGSYEQYF
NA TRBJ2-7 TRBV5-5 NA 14 TGTGCCAGCAGCTTGGCCGGGACACACTACGAGCAGTACTTC CASSLAGTHYEQYF